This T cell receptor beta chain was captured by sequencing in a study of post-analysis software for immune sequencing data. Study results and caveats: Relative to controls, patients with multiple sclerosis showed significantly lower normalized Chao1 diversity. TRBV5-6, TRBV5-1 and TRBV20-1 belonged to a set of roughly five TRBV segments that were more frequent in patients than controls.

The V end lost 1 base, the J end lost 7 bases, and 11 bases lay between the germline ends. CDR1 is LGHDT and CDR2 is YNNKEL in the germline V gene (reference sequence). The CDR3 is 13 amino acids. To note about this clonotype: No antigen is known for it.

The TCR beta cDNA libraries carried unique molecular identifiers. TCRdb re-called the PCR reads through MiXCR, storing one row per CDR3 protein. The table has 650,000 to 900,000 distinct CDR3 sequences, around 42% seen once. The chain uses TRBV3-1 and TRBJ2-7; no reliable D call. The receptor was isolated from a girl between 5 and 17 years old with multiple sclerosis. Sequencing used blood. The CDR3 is CASSQVYQGEQYF. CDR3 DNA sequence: TGTGCCAGCAGCCAAGTGTACCAAGGGGAGCAGTACTTC.